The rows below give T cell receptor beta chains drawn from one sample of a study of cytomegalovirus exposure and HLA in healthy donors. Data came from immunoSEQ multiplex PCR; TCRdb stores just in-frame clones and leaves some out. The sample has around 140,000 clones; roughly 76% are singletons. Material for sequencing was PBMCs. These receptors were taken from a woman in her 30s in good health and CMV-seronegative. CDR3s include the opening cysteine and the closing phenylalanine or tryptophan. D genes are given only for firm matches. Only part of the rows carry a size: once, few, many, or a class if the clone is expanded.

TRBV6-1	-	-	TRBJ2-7	TGTGCCAGCAGTGAATATCTTCCAGGCCAGTCCTACGAGCAGTACTTC	CASSEYLPGQSYEQYF
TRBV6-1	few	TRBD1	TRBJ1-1	TGTGCCAGCACTACAGGGGTTGGTACTGAAGCTTTCTTT	CASTTGVGTEAFF
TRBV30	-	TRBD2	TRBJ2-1	TGTGCCGCCTGGCGGGAGCGAGGAATCAATGAGCAGTTCTTC	CAAWRERGINEQFF
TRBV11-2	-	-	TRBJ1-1	TGTGCCAGCAGCCCGCGGAACGGCTTCAACACTGAAGCTTTCTTT	CASSPRNGFNTEAFF
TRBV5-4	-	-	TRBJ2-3	TGTGCCAGCAGTTTTAGGGGCCCCACAGATACGCAGTATTTT	CASSFRGPTDTQYF
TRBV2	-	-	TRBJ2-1	TGTGCCAGCAGTGTTGAAGATCGCGGTGAGCAGTTCTTC	CASSVEDRGEQFF
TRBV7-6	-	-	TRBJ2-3	TGTGCCAGCAGCCGACTCGCAGATACGCAGTATTTT	CASSRLADTQYF
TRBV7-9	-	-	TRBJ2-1	TGTGCCAGCAGCCCTAGATGGTCTGGAACCAATGAGCAGTTCTTC	CASSPRWSGTNEQFF
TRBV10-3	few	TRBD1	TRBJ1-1	TGTGCCATGAGGGACAGGGCGGACACTGAAGCTTTCTTT	CAMRDRADTEAFF
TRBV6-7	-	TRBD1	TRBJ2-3	TGTGCCAGCAGTTACTCGACGGCAGGGGGATCAGATACGCAGTATTTT	CASSYSTAGGSDTQYF
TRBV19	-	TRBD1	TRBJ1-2	TGTGCCAGTATCCCCCCAGGGGGCATCTCAAACTATGGCTACACCTTC	CASIPPGGISNYGYTF
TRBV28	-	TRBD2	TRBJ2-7	TGTGCCAGCAGTCGGACTAGCCGCGAGCAGTACTTC	CASSRTSREQYF
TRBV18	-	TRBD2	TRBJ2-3	TGTGCCAGCTCACCTACTAGCGGGAGTTCAGATACGCAGTATTTT	CASSPTSGSSDTQYF
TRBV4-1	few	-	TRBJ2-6	TGCGCCAGCAGCCAAGTTCACGAGTTTGGGGCCAACGTCCTGACTTTC	CASSQVHEFGANVLTF
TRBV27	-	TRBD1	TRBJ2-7	TGTGCCAGCTCGTTGGTGGGGACAGATCCCTTCTACGAGCAGTACTTC	CASSLVGTDPFYEQYF
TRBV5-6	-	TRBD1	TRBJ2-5	TGTGCCAGCAGCCTACCTGCCTGGGACAGGGGTATCCAAGAGACCCAGTACTTC	CASSLPAWDRGIQETQYF
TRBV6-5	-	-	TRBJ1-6	TGTGCCAGCAGCCGCGGGAATTCACCCCTCCACTTT	CASSRGNSPLHF
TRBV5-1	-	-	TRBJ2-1	TGCGCCAGCAGCTTCCTCGGAGGTGAGCAGTTCTTC	CASSFLGGEQFF
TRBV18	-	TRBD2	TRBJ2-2	TGTGCCAGCTCGTGGACTAGCGGTAACACCGGGGAGCTGTTTTTT	CASSWTSGNTGELFF
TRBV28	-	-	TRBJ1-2	TGTGCCAGCAGTTGGGGGGGAAATAACTATGGCTACACCTTC	CASSWGGNNYGYTF
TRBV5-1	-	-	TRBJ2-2	TGCGCCAGCAGCTTGGCCGGGACATCGAACACCGGGGAGCTGTTTTTT	CASSLAGTSNTGELFF
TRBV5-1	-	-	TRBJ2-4	TGCGCCAGCAGCTTTAGGGGGGGAGCCAAAAACATTCAGTACTTC	CASSFRGGAKNIQYF
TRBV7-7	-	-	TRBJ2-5	TGTGCCAGCAGCTCCCGCAGCCAAGAGACCCAGTACTTC	CASSSRSQETQYF
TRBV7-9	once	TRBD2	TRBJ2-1	TGTGCCAGCAGCCCGCGGGGGAACTCCTACAATGAGCAGTTCTTC	CASSPRGNSYNEQFF
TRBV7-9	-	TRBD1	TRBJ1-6	TGTGCCAGCAGAGGACAGGCGAGCTCACCCCTCCACTTT	CASRGQASSPLHF
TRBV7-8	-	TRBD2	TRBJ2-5	TGTGCCAGCAGCTTCCCTAGCGGGAGGGCAGGGGAGACCCAGTACTTC	CASSFPSGRAGETQYF
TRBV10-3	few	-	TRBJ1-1	TGTGCCATCAGGGATACAGTGAACACTGAAGCTTTCTTT	CAIRDTVNTEAFF
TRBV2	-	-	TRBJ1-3	TGTGCCACGTCCAGGGAAAGCTCTGGAAACACCATATATTTT	CATSRESSGNTIYF
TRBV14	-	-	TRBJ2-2	TGTGCCAGCAGCCAAGGGTTCCGGAGAGGCCCGAACACCGGGGAGCTGTTTTTT	CASSQGFRRGPNTGELFF
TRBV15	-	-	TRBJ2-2	TGTGCCACCAGCAGAGATCGTCGCAGGGGTTTCGCCGGGGAGCTGTTTTTT	CATSRDRRRGFAGELFF
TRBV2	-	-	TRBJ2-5	TGTGCCAGCAGTGCAAGGGGCGGACAAAACCAAGAGACCCAGTACTTC	CASSARGGQNQETQYF
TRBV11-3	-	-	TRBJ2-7	TGTGCCAGCAGCACCCGGGACTCACCCTACGAGCAGTACTTC	CASSTRDSPYEQYF
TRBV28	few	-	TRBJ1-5	TGTGCCAGCAGTTTTGTGCGCGGTCAGCCCCAGCATTTT	CASSFVRGQPQHF
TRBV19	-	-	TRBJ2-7	TGTGCCAGTAAGGAGACGGATGACCCTCCCTACGAGCAGTACTTC	CASKETDDPPYEQYF
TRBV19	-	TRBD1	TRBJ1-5	TGTGCCAGTAGTACCGGGCGGGACAGGAACCCGTATAGCAATCAGCCCCAGCATTTT	CASSTGRDRNPYSNQPQHF
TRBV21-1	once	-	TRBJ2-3	TGTGCCAGCTCCCCCCACGAGGGCACAGATACGCAGTATTTT	CASSPHEGTDTQYF
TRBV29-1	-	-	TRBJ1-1	TGCAGCGTTGAAAGAGAGTCGTCGGGAAACACTGAAGCTTTCTTT	CSVERESSGNTEAFF
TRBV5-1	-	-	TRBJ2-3	TGCGCCAGCAGCTTGGCCAGGGATACGCAGTATTTT	CASSLARDTQYF
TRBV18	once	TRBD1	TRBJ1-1	TGTGCCAGCTCAAACCTACAGGGGGAGAACACTGAAGCTTTCTTT	CASSNLQGENTEAFF
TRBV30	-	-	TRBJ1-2	TGTGCCTGGGGCCTGGGACTCGGCTACACCTTC	CAWGLGLGYTF
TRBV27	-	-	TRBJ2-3	TGTGCCAGCAGTTTATACAGGGGCACAGATACGCAGTATTTT	CASSLYRGTDTQYF
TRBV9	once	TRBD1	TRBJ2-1	TGTGCCAGCAGCGCCGCTACCGGGACAGAATACAATGAGCAGTTCTTC	CASSAATGTEYNEQFF
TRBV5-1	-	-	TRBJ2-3	TGCGCCAGCAGCCGACAGAGCACAGATACGCAGTATTTT	CASSRQSTDTQYF
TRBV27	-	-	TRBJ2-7	TGTGCCAGCAGAACGCCCCTCGGGGGTGCCTACGAGCAGTACTTC	CASRTPLGGAYEQYF
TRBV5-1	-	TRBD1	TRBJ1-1	TGCGCCAGCAGCAAACTGACAGGGGGCCTGAACACTGAAGCTTTCTTT	CASSKLTGGLNTEAFF
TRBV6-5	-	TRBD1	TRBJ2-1	TGTGCCAGCAGTGAACAGGGGCGCGAGCAGTTCTTC	CASSEQGREQFF
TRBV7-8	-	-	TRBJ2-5	TGTGCCAGCAGCTTAGGAGACTTTCAAGGGACCCAGTACTTC	CASSLGDFQGTQYF
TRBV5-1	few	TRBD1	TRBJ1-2	TGCGCCAGCAGCTTGGGACAGGGGGTCTATGGCTACACCTTC	CASSLGQGVYGYTF
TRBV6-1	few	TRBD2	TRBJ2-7	TGTGCCAGCAGACTAACTAGCGGGGAGGACTACGAGCAGTACTTC	CASRLTSGEDYEQYF
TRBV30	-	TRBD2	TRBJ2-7	TGTGCCTGGGGCATACTAGCGGGGGGGGGCGAGCAGTACTTC	CAWGILAGGGEQYF
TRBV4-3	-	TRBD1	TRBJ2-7	TGCGCCAGCAGCCAAGATCTGGTGCAGGGGGCCGGCGAGCAGTACTTC	CASSQDLVQGAGEQYF
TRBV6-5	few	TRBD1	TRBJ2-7	TGTGCCAGCAGCCTCACCGGGACAGGGGGAGACGAGCAGTACTTC	CASSLTGTGGDEQYF
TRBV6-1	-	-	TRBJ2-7	TGTGCCTTGGATGACGATCAGAGCGTCTACGAGCAGTACTTC	CALDDDQSVYEQYF
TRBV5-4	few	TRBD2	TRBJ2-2	TGTGCCAGCAGCTTGGGTCTAGCGGGTGCGAACACCGGGGAGCTGTTTTTT	CASSLGLAGANTGELFF
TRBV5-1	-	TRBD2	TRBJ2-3	TGCGCCAGCAGCTTGGGACTAGCGGCAGATACGCAGTATTTT	CASSLGLAADTQYF
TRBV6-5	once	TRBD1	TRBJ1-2	TGTGCCAGCAGTTACCGAATACAGGGGGCTAACTATGGCTACACCTTC	CASSYRIQGANYGYTF
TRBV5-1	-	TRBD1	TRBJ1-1	TGCGCCAGTACTACAGGGGTGAATCCGAACACTGAAGCTTTCTTT	CASTTGVNPNTEAFF